Listed below are T cell receptor beta chains from one sample, sequenced in a study of shared clonotypes between healthy human individuals. The protocol was immunoSEQ multiplex PCR, while the TCRdb copy is restricted to in-frame clones and leaves out a portion. The data show approximately 1.4 million clones, under 99% seen once. Sequences were obtained from naive CD4+ T cells sorted from blood. The origin of the receptors is a man younger than 40 in good health. The CDR3 runs from the conserved cysteine through the conserved F or W. The D gene is left open where the match is weak. Size tells how often a clone was seen (once, few, many) or the class of an expanded clone, and some rows leave it out.

v_call	d_call	cdr3_length	j_call	clone_size	cdr3_aa	cdr3_nt
TRBV4-1	NA	16	TRBJ2-1	NA	CASSQEPGRVYNEQFF	TGCGCCAGCAGCCAAGAACCGGGACGGGTCTACAATGAGCAGTTCTTC
TRBV19	NA	14	TRBJ1-5	NA	CASSMQGSSQPQHF	TGTGCCAGTAGTATGCAGGGTAGCTCTCAGCCCCAGCATTTT
TRBV15	TRBD2	18	TRBJ2-1	NA	CATSREGLAGVSYNEQFF	TGTGCCACCAGCAGAGAAGGACTAGCGGGAGTGTCCTACAATGAGCAGTTCTTC
TRBV13	NA	14	TRBJ1-2	NA	CASSPLKGNFGYTF	TGTGCCAGCAGCCCGTTAAAGGGGAACTTCGGCTACACCTTC
TRBV6-5	TRBD1	14	TRBJ2-1	NA	CASGYRGSSNEQFF	TGTGCCAGCGGATACAGGGGATCGAGCAATGAGCAGTTCTTC
TRBV29-1	NA	12	TRBJ1-1	NA	CSVLSRNTEAFF	TGCAGCGTCCTAAGCAGGAACACTGAAGCTTTCTTT
TRBV5-6	TRBD2	15	TRBJ2-5	NA	CASTKRERTFETQYF	TGTGCCAGCACCAAGCGGGAGAGGACGTTTGAGACCCAGTACTTC
TRBV5-1	NA	14	TRBJ2-3	NA	CASSPPVRTDTQYF	TGCGCCAGCAGCCCCCCGGTAAGAACAGATACGCAGTATTTT
TRBV4-1	TRBD2	16	TRBJ2-7	NA	CASSQDMGGKGYEQYF	TGCGCCAGCAGCCAAGATATGGGGGGGAAAGGGTACGAGCAGTACTTC
TRBV10-1	NA	16	TRBJ2-7	once	CASSPGRSAVGYEQYF	TGCGCCAGCTCTCCGGGACGATCGGCAGTCGGCTACGAGCAGTACTTC
TRBV5-4	NA	15	TRBJ2-7	once	CASSQPGWSSYEQYF	TGTGCCAGCAGCCAGCCAGGTTGGTCATCCTACGAGCAGTACTTC
TRBV5-1	TRBD2	17	TRBJ2-2	once	CASSTFGLAGGTGELFF	TGCGCCAGCAGCACGTTCGGACTAGCGGGTGGCACCGGGGAGCTGTTTTTT
TRBV30	NA	16	TRBJ2-2	NA	CAWSVIAGTNTGELFF	TGTGCCTGGAGTGTAATTGCGGGAACGAACACCGGGGAGCTGTTTTTT
TRBV19	TRBD2	16	TRBJ2-2	NA	CASSVGLAALVGELFF	TGTGCCAGTAGTGTGGGACTAGCGGCCTTGGTAGGGGAGCTGTTTTTT
TRBV5-6	NA	16	TRBJ2-3	NA	CASSLFPGQSTDTQYF	TGTGCCAGCAGCCTGTTCCCGGGACAAAGCACAGATACGCAGTATTTT
TRBV28	NA	16	TRBJ1-4	NA	CASSAPATAPGEKLFF	TGTGCCAGCAGTGCCCCCGCGACGGCCCCGGGGGAAAAACTGTTTTTT
TRBV5-1	TRBD1	19	TRBJ1-2	NA	CASSSAGTATVPANYGYTF	TGCGCCAGCAGCTCCGCCGGGACAGCGACTGTCCCAGCTAACTATGGCTACACCTTC
TRBV6-5	TRBD2	15	TRBJ2-1	NA	CASSPLAGGYNEQFF	TGTGCCAGCAGCCCACTAGCGGGAGGCTACAATGAGCAGTTCTTC
TRBV4-3	TRBD1	14	TRBJ2-5	once	CASSQQGQMETQYF	TGCGCCAGCAGCCAACAGGGACAGATGGAGACCCAGTACTTC
TRBV7-3	TRBD2	16	TRBJ2-1	once	CASSLITGLAKNEQFF	TGTGCCAGCAGCTTAATCACAGGACTAGCTAAGAATGAGCAGTTCTTC
TRBV7-2	NA	17	TRBJ2-2	NA	CASSQKGTAPDTGELFF	TGTGCCAGCAGCCAAAAGGGAACCGCCCCGGACACCGGGGAGCTGTTTTTT
TRBV15	NA	17	TRBJ2-7	NA	CATSRSLWGESSYEQYF	TGTGCCACCAGCAGATCCCTTTGGGGGGAGTCTTCCTACGAGCAGTACTTC
TRBV7-9	NA	13	TRBJ1-2	NA	CASSSSGYYGYTF	TGTGCCAGCAGCTCAAGTGGCTACTATGGCTACACCTTC
TRBV18	TRBD1	16	TRBJ1-1	NA	CASSALSGQGNTEAFF	TGTGCCAGCTCAGCCCTATCGGGACAGGGGAACACTGAAGCTTTCTTT